A single sample is the source of the 32 T cell receptor beta chains below, sequenced in a study of blood T cells in healthy people across ages. With a J-beta primer mix and a sample-barcoded 5' primer, a second PCR ran about 7 to 11 cycles. In TCRdb, the 5' RACE reads were re-called with MiXCR into one record per CDR3 protein. The table records around 870,000 distinct CDR3 sequences, around 28% of them present only once. What was sequenced was blood. The source is a woman older than 75 in good health.

Notes on this clonotype: It may be a read error: a sequence one base away is much more abundant. The V call is TRBV12-3 or TRBV12-4, the J call TRBJ1-6, with 9 nucleotides matching TRBD1. The length of the CDR3 is 14 residues. CDR3 protein: CASSQGQGVSPPHF. The CDR3 DNA reads TGTGCCAGCAGCCAGGGACAGGGCGTTTCACCCCCCCACTTT.

This clonotype was counted between two and nine times. A much larger clone differs by one base, so this may be a read error. V and J are TRBV20-1 and TRBJ2-3, with 8 bases lining up with TRBD2. V lost 3 bases to trimming and J lost 8 bases; unmatched junction nucleotides: 10. The CDR3 sequence is 14 residues long. The germline V gene has CDR1 DFQATT and CDR2 SNEGSKA (reference sequence). The DNA of the CDR3 is TGCAGTGCTAGTGTTAGCGGGGCCGCAGTTACGCAGTATTTT. Its protein product is CSASVSGAAVTQYF.

This clonotype was seen repeatedly, ten times or more. The junction shows a germline mismatch at one end, possibly a read error. The chain links TRBV7-7 to TRBJ2-1; tentative D call: TRBD2 (6 bases). Germline assignment: CDR1 SSHAT and CDR2 FNYEAQ (reference sequence). The CDR3 has 14 residues. The CDR3 bases are TGTGCTAGCAGCTTAGGCGCTAGCGACGATGAGCAGTTCTTC. It encodes CASSLGASDDEQFF.

This chain joins TRBV6-2 or TRBV6-3 and TRBJ2-2; TRBD2 agrees at 9 bases. Germline-derived CDR1 and CDR2 are MNHEY and SVGEGT. The CDR3 length is 16 residues. The J segment lost 1 base and the V segment lost 6 bases, leaving 6 bases of the junction unmatched. The CDR3 sequence: CASSKRAGGNTGELFF. The CDR3 DNA reads TGTGCCAGCAGCAAGAGAGCGGGGGGGAACACCGGGGAGCTGTTTTTT.

The chain links TRBV5-6 to TRBJ1-3, with 7 bases identical to TRBD1. V shed 2 bases, J shed 2 bases, and the junction held 10 bases outside the gene matches. This CDR3 contains 17 residues. CDR1 and CDR2 (germline): SGHDT, YYEEEE. The CDR3 DNA sequence: TGTGCCAGCAGCTTATATACCCGGGACAGAACTGGAAACACCATATATTTT. Residues: CASSLYTRDRTGNTIYF.

The chain carries TRBV11-1 and TRBJ2-7; D is undetermined. Germline lookup yields CDR1 SGHAT and CDR2 FQDESV (reference sequence). Trimming left V 3 bases short and J 2 bases short, with 11 bases between. This CDR3 is 14 amino acids long. The CDR3 nucleotides are TGTGCCAGCAGCTTTCAGGCAGAGACCTACGAGCAGTACTTC. Encoded protein: CASSFQAETYEQYF.

This clonotype was counted at least ten times. This chain joins TRBV20-1 and TRBJ1-1; D is ambiguous. With 6 bases removed from V and 0 bases from J, the gap between germline ends came to 11 bases. From germline, CDR1 is DFQATT and CDR2 SNEGSKA (reference sequence). The CDR3 has 13 residues. CDR3 sequence: CSAPVSMNTEAFF. The DNA of the CDR3 is TGCAGTGCCCCCGTTAGTATGAACACTGAAGCTTTCTTT.

This clonotype was counted between two and nine times. This could be a read error, since a much larger clone is one nucleotide away. V usage is TRBV28 and J usage is TRBJ2-3; TRBD1 agrees at 9 bases. Germline assignment: CDR1 MDHEN and CDR2 SYDVKM. The CDR3 loop spans 18 amino acids. The ends lost 5 bases at V and 0 bases at J; junction bases unmatched: 12. The chain's CDR3 is CASSPPALGTGSTDTQYF. For the CDR3, the DNA is TGTGCCAGCAGTCCCCCCGCTCTTGGGACAGGGAGCACAGATACGCAGTATTTT. The complete variable domain, with remaining parts taken from reference TRBV28 and TRBJ2-3, reads DVKVTQSSRYLVKRTGEKVFLECVQDMDHENMFWYRQDPGLGLRLIYFSYDVKMKEKGDIPEGYSVSREKKERFSLILESASTNQTSMYLCASSPPALGTGSTDTQYFGPGTRLTVL.

This clonotype was seen more than once but under ten times. V usage is TRBV28 and J usage is TRBJ2-4; 9 nucleotides match TRBD1. V shed 6 bases, J shed 6 bases, and the junction held 9 bases outside the gene matches. In germline, CDR1 is MDHEN, CDR2 SYDVKM. This CDR3 is 15 amino acids long. CDR3 sequence (DNA): TGTGCCAGCAGGCCATATGGGACAGGGCTAAACATTCAGTACTTC. Protein: CASRPYGTGLNIQYF.

The chain recombines TRBV20-1 with TRBJ1-6; no definite D call. V shed 7 bases and J shed 10 bases, with 17 bases lying between them. The CDR3 has 13 residues. Germline-derived CDR1 and CDR2 are DFQATT and SNEGSKA (reference sequence). The CDR3 here is CSVPGRTRSPLHF. The CDR3 DNA reads as TGCAGTGTTCCGGGCCGGACTCGGTCACCCCTCCACTTT.

The chain has TRBV5-6 and TRBJ1-2, with a possible D match to TRBD1 (5 bases). The CDR3 is made up of 15 amino acids. Germline CDR1 is SGHDT and CDR2 is YYEEEE. The V gene lost 0 bases and the J gene lost 5 bases, with 14 bases spanning the gap. The CDR3 spells CASSLAGGGPYGYTF. As DNA, the CDR3 is TGTGCCAGCAGCTTGGCGGGTGGGGGACCGTATGGCTACACCTTC.

This clonotype has just one count. The V call is TRBV5-1, the J call TRBJ1-1; a possible D gene is TRBD1 (6 bases). The CDR3 sequence is 14 residues long. Germline lookup yields CDR1 SGHRS and CDR2 YFSETQ. Trimming left V 2 bases short and J 2 bases short, with 10 bases between. As DNA, the CDR3 is TGCGCCAGCAGCTTACAGGGAGATAACACTGAAGCTTTCTTT. Translated, it gives CASSLQGDNTEAFF.

This chain joins TRBV5-1 and TRBJ2-1; 7 bases agree with TRBD1. Per germline, CDR1 SGHRS and CDR2 YFSETQ. The CDR3 is made up of 16 amino acids. V was pared by 4 bases and J by 1 base, with 8 bases of the junction left unmatched. CDR3 sequence reads: CASSLVTGFSYNEQFF. CDR3 in DNA: TGCGCCAGCAGCCTGGTGACAGGGTTTTCCTACAATGAGCAGTTCTTC.

About this clonotype itself: Possible read error: a much larger clone is one base away. The gene calls are TRBV10-3 and TRBJ2-7; tentatively, D is TRBD1 (5 bases). The DNA end is a closer match to TRBJ2-5, so the J assignment may be wrong. This CDR3 region has 15 residues. Germline V lookup: CDR1 ENHRY, CDR2 SYGVKD. CDR3 amino acids: CAISQALPKGETQYF. The DNA of the CDR3 is TGTGCCATCAGTCAAGCGCTACCCAAGGGGGAGACCCAGTACTTC.

This clonotype was counted only a few times. One end of the junction is discordant with germline, which a read error may explain. The V call is TRBV5-1, the J call TRBJ1-2, with 11 positions matching TRBD1. This CDR3 spans 14 amino acids. Looked up from germline, CDR1 is SGHRS and CDR2 is YFSETQ. In nucleotides, the CDR3 is TGCGTCAGCAGCAACGGACAGGGGGCGAATGGCTACACCTTC. It codes for CVSSNGQGANGYTF.

In the case of this clonotype: A read error may explain this, as a much larger clone is one base away. The chain carries TRBV11-2 and TRBJ2-5; unclear D gene. Near its end, the DNA agrees better with TRBJ2-7, so the J call may be wrong. Germline values: CDR1 SGHAT, CDR2 FQNNGV. This CDR3 is built from 16 residues. The CDR3 DNA reads as TGTGCCGGCAGCTTAGACCGGACCTCAACCTACTACGAGCAGTACTTC. Translation gives CAGSLDRTSTYYEQYF.

V is TRBV6-2 or TRBV6-3 and J is TRBJ1-5; 7 bases are a match to TRBD1. Per the germline V gene, CDR1 is MNHEY and CDR2 is SVGEGT. CDR3 size: 14 residues. With 6 bases clipped from V and 11 bases from J, the junction kept 13 bases outside the gene matches. The CDR3 DNA is TGTGCCAGCAGGCACAGGGGTAGTAAACGGGCCCAGCATTTT. Its protein product is CASRHRGSKRAQHF.

The V and J genes are TRBV20-1 and TRBJ2-2; perhaps TRBD2 as D (6 bases). Trimming removed 5 bases from V and 4 bases from J, with 23 bases in between. Germline CDR1 and CDR2: DFQATT and SNEGSKA (reference sequence). CDR3 length: 17 residues. The CDR3 sequence: CSAAKNYAGGGTGELFF. The CDR3 DNA reads as TGCAGTGCTGCGAAAAACTATGCCGGGGGAGGCACCGGGGAGCTGTTTTTT.

In this sample, this clonotype turned up a few times. The chain recombines TRBV11-2 with TRBJ2-5; 11 nucleotides match TRBD2. CDR1 SGHAT and CDR2 FQNNGV come from the germline V gene. The ends lost 4 bases at V and 5 bases at J; junction bases unmatched: 6. CDR3 length: 15 residues. CDR3 DNA sequence: TGTGCCAGCAGCTCACTAGCGGGAGATGATGAGACCCAGTACTTC. It translates to CASSSLAGDDETQYF.

Notes on this clonotype: One junction end disagrees with the germline gene, perhaps due to a read error. The chain employs TRBV28 and TRBJ1-4; D unclear. Per germline, CDR1 MDHEN and CDR2 SYDVKM. The CDR3 runs 14 residues. The CDR3 DNA follows: TGTGCCAGCATCTCGGGAGGCGTGAATGAAAAGCTGTTTTTT. Amino acid sequence: CASISGGVNEKLFF. Full variable domain (outside the CDR3, taken from reference TRBV28 and TRBJ1-4): DVKVTQSSRYLVKRTGEKVFLECVQDMDHENMFWYRQDPGLGLRLIYFSYDVKMKEKGDIPEGYSVSREKKERFSLILESASTNQTSMYLCASISGGVNEKLFFGSGTQLSVL.

Many counts were recorded for this clonotype. The chain employs TRBV20-1 and TRBJ1-2; D is perhaps TRBD1 (5 bases). The CDR3 is 13 residues long. V lost 1 base and J 6 bases, leaving 12 bases between the germline ends. The germline V gene has CDR1 DFQATT and CDR2 SNEGSKA (reference sequence). The CDR3: CSARAGPPDGYTF. CDR3 bases: TGCAGTGCTAGAGCGGGGCCTCCTGATGGCTACACCTTC.

This clonotype came up many times. The J gene is TRBJ1-5, the V gene TRBV6-2 or TRBV6-3, with D hard to call. V dropped 7 bases and J dropped 2 bases, with 12 bases sitting between them. This CDR3 contains 14 residues. Germline CDR1 and CDR2: MNHEY and SVGEGT. The CDR3 protein is CASTQRHGNQPQHF. Written as DNA, the CDR3 is TGTGCCAGCACTCAGAGACATGGCAATCAGCCCCAGCATTTT.

This clonotype was recorded at least ten times. The chain joins TRBV29-1 to TRBJ2-7; D uncertain. The germline V gene encodes CDR1 SQVTM and CDR2 ANQGSEA. The CDR3 spans 12 residues. Trimming cost V 6 bases and J 4 bases, with 13 bases left between them. For the CDR3, the DNA is TGCAGCGTATTAACTGGGGTTTACGAGCAGTACTTC. Amino acids: CSVLTGVYEQYF.

As to this clonotype: A read error may be the cause here, since a much bigger clone is one base away. The chain has TRBV7-2 and TRBJ1-4, with D uncertain. Between the trimmed V and J ends, which lost 4 bases and 3 bases, there was a span of 9 bases. This CDR3 contains 14 residues. The germline CDR1 and CDR2 sequences are SGHTA and FQGNSA. The CDR3, as DNA: TGTGCCAGCAGCTGTGACACATCTAATGAAAAACTGTTTTTT. Protein product: CASSCDTSNEKLFF.

This clonotype was observed a few times. This may stem from a read error, because a much larger clone lies one nucleotide away. V is TRBV29-1 and J is TRBJ2-5; D is possibly TRBD2 (7 bases). V lost 4 bases and J lost 4, with 19 bases in between. Germline CDR1 SQVTM, CDR2 ANQGSEA. The CDR3 has 15 amino acids. The CDR3 sequence: CSVVGGGQAPETQYF. In DNA form, the CDR3 reads TGCAGCGTTGTAGGGGGGGGCCAGGCCCCAGAGACCCAGTACTTC.

Ten or more counts support this clonotype. The genes are TRBV6-2 or TRBV6-3 and TRBJ2-1, with D possibly being TRBD2 (7 bases). Germline CDR1 MNHEY, CDR2 SVGEGT. V lost 6 bases to trimming and J lost 9 bases, with 12 bases between them. CDR3 length: 12 residues. The CDR3 bases are TGTGCCAGCAGACCAAGGGGGGGTGAGCAGTTCTTC. It specifies CASRPRGGEQFF.

The gene calls are TRBV7-6 and TRBJ2-1, with D perhaps TRBD1 (5 bases). The better agreement between TRBJ2-7 and the DNA end casts doubt on the J call. CDR3 size: 15 residues. Looked up from germline, CDR1 is SGHVS and CDR2 is FNYEAQ. The CDR3 region has the DNA TGTGCCAGCAGCCCGACGACGACAGTAAACAATGAGCAGTACTTC. It encodes CASSPTTTVNNEQYF.

This sequence joins TRBV24-1 and TRBJ2-5; 9 positions agree with TRBD2. The trim removed 6 bases at V and 11 bases at J, leaving 18 bases unmatched. CDR3 size: 16 residues. Germline lookup yields CDR1 KGHDR and CDR2 SFDVKD. DNA of the CDR3: TGTGCCACCAGTCCAGCGGGGGGCCTATCCTACAATGAGCAGTACTTC. Its protein product is CATSPAGGLSYNEQYF.

The CDR3, as DNA: TGTGCCAGCAGAAATCGGGACTCTAGCACAGATACGCAGTATTTT. The encoded protein is CASRNRDSSTDTQYF. This chain joins TRBV2 and TRBJ2-3; D is possibly TRBD2 (6 bases). The V end was cut by 6 bases, the J end by 0 bases, with 13 bases between. There are 15 residues in the CDR3. Germline V gene lookup returns CDR1 SNHLY and CDR2 FYNNEI. Variable domain in full (rest from reference TRBV2 and TRBJ2-3): EPEVTQTPSHQVTQMGQEVILRCVPISNHLYFYWYRQILGQKVEFLVSFYNNEISEKSEIFDDQFSVERPDGSNFTLKIRSTKLEDSAMYFCASRNRDSSTDTQYFGPGTRLTVL.

The CDR3 DNA reads TGCGCCAGCAGCTTGGAGGCCAGGTACTCCGGAAACACCATATATTTT. Its translation is CASSLEARYSGNTIYF. The chain couples TRBV5-1 to TRBJ1-3; D gene ambiguous. The germline V and J ends were trimmed by 0 bases and 4 bases, with 14 bases remaining between them. In germline, CDR1 is SGHRS, CDR2 YFSETQ. CDR3 length: 16 residues.

The chain recombines TRBV6-2 or TRBV6-3 with TRBJ2-7; TRBD1 might be the D (6 bases). The germline V gene encodes CDR1 MNHEY and CDR2 SVGEGT. The CDR3 sequence is 14 residues long. V was clipped by 7 bases and J by 1 base, with 14 bases between them. In nucleotides, the CDR3 is TGTGCCAGCACTTCACAGGGTTGGTCCTACGAGCAGTACTTC. Its protein is CASTSQGWSYEQYF.

Only one count was recorded for this clonotype. The chain links TRBV11-3 to TRBJ2-2; D not resolved. Germline CDR1 and CDR2: SGHNT and YENEEA. V lost 1 base and J 0 bases, leaving 9 bases between the germline ends. The CDR3 covers 16 residues. CDR3 nucleotide sequence: TGTGCCAGCAGCTTAGGGCTCCGCGCGAACACCGGGGAGCTGTTTTTT. Translated, it gives CASSLGLRANTGELFF.